Below are 20 T cell receptor beta chains sequenced from a single sample in a study of blood T cells in healthy people across ages. Primers used in a second PCR of about 7 to 11 cycles were a sample-barcoded 5' primer and a J-beta primer mix. TCRdb itself ran the 5' RACE reads through MiXCR, one entry per CDR3 protein. This table holds around 700,000 distinct CDR3 sequences, roughly 25% found once. The sample was also reused in another study, on T cells of mothers and their children.

The sequencing sample was made of blood. The receptors shown here come from a boy aged 5 to 17 in good health.

This chain uses TRBV6-1 with TRBJ2-7; a possible D gene is TRBD2 (6 bases). Trimming shortened V by 1 base and J by 4 bases, and 8 bases separated the two germline ends. Per the germline V gene, CDR1 is MNHNS and CDR2 is SASEGT. This CDR3 has 13 amino acids. The CDR3 here is CASSEVGGYEQYF. CDR3 nucleotide sequence: TGTGCCAGCAGTGAAGTGGGGGGATACGAGCAGTACTTC.

The rearrangement uses TRBV15 and TRBJ2-4; D gene unclear. With 0 bases removed from V and 7 bases from J, the gap between germline ends came to 7 bases. The CDR3 length is 13 residues. In germline, CDR1 is LNHNV, CDR2 YYDKDF (reference sequence). The CDR3 spells CATSRDPLNIQYF. CDR3 in DNA: TGTGCCACCAGCAGAGATCCACTCAACATTCAGTACTTC.

To note about this clonotype: The junction shows a germline mismatch at one end, possibly a read error. The chain uses TRBV5-1 and TRBJ2-7, with D maybe TRBD1 (6 bases). Per germline, CDR1 SGHRS and CDR2 YFSETQ. The CDR3 has 13 amino acids. The CDR3 loop is CASRLDSTYEQYF. As DNA, the CDR3 is TGCGCCAGCAGATTGGACAGCACCTACGAGCAGTACTTC.

The chain has TRBV5-5 and TRBJ2-3; possibly TRBD2 for D (6 bases). Trimming took off 3 bases at V and 2 bases at J, with 10 bases between the two ends. Germline-derived CDR1 and CDR2 are SGHKS and YYEKEE (reference sequence). This CDR3 is 14 amino acids long. CDR3 protein: CASSSGLTTDTQYF. Written as DNA, the CDR3 is TGTGCCAGCAGCTCCGGACTAACCACAGATACGCAGTATTTT.

This clonotype was counted a few times. The gene calls are TRBV28 and TRBJ1-4; perhaps TRBD1 as D (6 bases). The CDR3 consists of 16 residues. Germline V gene lookup returns CDR1 MDHEN and CDR2 SYDVKM. V lost 5 bases and J lost 0, with 13 bases in between. DNA of the CDR3: TGTGCCAGCAGTCTGAATACAGGGCCAACTAATGAAAAACTGTTTTTT. Amino acids: CASSLNTGPTNEKLFF.

The V gene is TRBV5-6, the J gene TRBJ2-1; 11 nucleotides agree with TRBD2. V was clipped by 2 bases and J by 2 bases; unmatched bases: 9. The CDR3 has 18 residues. The germline CDR1 and CDR2 sequences are SGHDT and YYEEEE. CDR3 bases: TGTGCCAGCAGCTTCCTCGCTAGCGGGGGGTTGGCCTACAATGAGCAGTTCTTC. Its protein product is CASSFLASGGLAYNEQFF.

The gene calls are TRBV10-3 and TRBJ1-4; TRBD1 might be the D (6 bases). CDR1 ENHRY and CDR2 SYGVKD come from the germline V gene. The CDR3 length is 15 residues. V was clipped by 6 bases and J by 4 bases, with 15 bases between them. CDR3 sequence: CAIRPGQNFNEKLFF. DNA for the CDR3: TGTGCCATCAGGCCAGGACAGAACTTTAATGAAAAACTGTTTTTT.

The chain joins TRBV4-2 to TRBJ2-3; the D is unclear. The ends were cut back, 0 bases at V and 3 bases at J, with 10 bases in the middle. This CDR3 has 15 residues. Germline-derived CDR1 and CDR2 are LGHNA and YNFKEQ. The CDR3 DNA follows: TGTGCCAGCAGCCAAGAAGAGGCCTCGACAGATACGCAGTATTTT. It translates to CASSQEEASTDTQYF.

This clonotype occurred a few times. V gene TRBV27 combines with J gene TRBJ1-1; 8 positions match TRBD1. Per germline, CDR1 MNHEY and CDR2 SMNVEV (reference sequence). Trimming cost V 5 bases and J 7 bases; bases outside gene matches: 6. The CDR3 is 13 amino acids. The CDR3 is CASSDRGRGEAFF. CDR3 nucleotide sequence: TGTGCCAGCAGTGACAGGGGTAGGGGTGAAGCTTTCTTT.

The CDR3 loop reads CASSPPPAHWVYGYTF. The DNA of the CDR3 is TGTGCCAGCAGTCCTCCCCCCGCCCACTGGGTTTATGGCTACACCTTC. This chain uses TRBV28 with TRBJ1-2, with no clear D. Trimming took 5 bases from V and 5 from J, leaving 21 bases between them. CDR1 is MDHEN, CDR2 SYDVKM, per germline. The CDR3 length is 16 residues.

The V gene is TRBV7-8, the J gene TRBJ1-1, with a weak D call TRBD1 (6 bases). V was pared by 1 base and J by 6 bases, with 21 bases between. Germline-derived CDR1 and CDR2 are SGHVS and FQNEAQ. This CDR3 has 17 residues. CDR3 coding DNA: TGTGCCAGCAGCTTAGGTCGTATTGGCAGGGGTAAGGCTGAAGCTTTCTTT. Translating gives CASSLGRIGRGKAEAFF.

This clonotype was detected a few times. This chain links TRBV24-1 with TRBJ2-5; 14 positions agree with TRBD2. The CDR3 is 19 residues long. From germline, CDR1 is KGHDR and CDR2 SFDVKD. The V and J ends lost 3 bases and 0 bases, in that order; junction bases with no gene match: 8. CDR3 in amino acids: CATSDGTSGSLGYQETQYF. CDR3 DNA: TGTGCCACCAGTGATGGGACTAGCGGGAGTTTAGGGTACCAAGAGACCCAGTACTTC.

This clonotype was counted a few times. The V and J genes are TRBV11-1 and TRBJ2-7; D is unclear. V shed 2 bases and J shed 4 bases, with 9 bases lying between them. The V gene's germline CDR1 is SGHAT and CDR2 FQDESV (reference sequence). The CDR3 sequence is 13 residues long. In DNA form, the CDR3 reads TGTGCCAGCAGCTTATCATCTGGGTACGAGCAGTACTTC. Its translation: CASSLSSGYEQYF.

The chain employs TRBV12-3 or TRBV12-4 and TRBJ1-4; D gene unclear. V lost 6 bases to trimming and J lost 8 bases, with 16 bases between them. CDR3 length equals 14 residues. The CDR3 DNA reads as TGTGCCAGCAGCTTACTACCGTCGAGCGAAAAACTGTTTTTT. Protein sequence: CASSLLPSSEKLFF.

J is TRBJ2-3 and V is TRBV24-1; TRBD1 matches at 10 bases. The CDR3 runs to 16 residues. With V trimmed by 4 bases and J by 1 base, 4 bases remained unmatched. Germline V gene sequence: CDR1 KGHDR, CDR2 SFDVKD. In DNA form, the CDR3 reads TGTGCCACCAGTGACCCCGGGACAGGGGGCACAGATACGCAGTATTTT. This encodes CATSDPGTGGTDTQYF.

The chain couples TRBV7-2 to TRBJ1-5; no definite D call. The length of the CDR3 is 15 residues. The germline V gene has CDR1 SGHTA and CDR2 FQGNSA. V was pared by 3 bases and J by 2 bases, with 11 bases between. CDR3 residues: CASSFYALGNQPQHF. The DNA for the CDR3 is TGTGCCAGCAGCTTTTACGCTTTAGGCAATCAGCCCCAGCATTTT.

The rearrangement links TRBV7-2 to TRBJ2-5; D call uncertain. Germline V gives CDR1 SGHTA, CDR2 FQGNSA. This CDR3 has 13 amino acids. Trimming cost V 2 bases and J 5 bases, with 9 bases left between them. The CDR3 DNA reads as TGTGCCAGCAGCTTATGGATCGGTGAGACCCAGTACTTC. The encoded protein is CASSLWIGETQYF.

V and J are TRBV9 and TRBJ2-3, with TRBD1 matching 10 bases. The CDR3 has 15 amino acids. CDR1 and CDR2 (germline): SGDLS, YYNGEE. V was clipped by 5 bases and J by 5 bases; unmatched bases: 8. The CDR3 DNA follows: TGTGCCAGCAGTGAGACAGGGGGCTGGGGAGATACGCAGTATTTT. Translation gives CASSETGGWGDTQYF.

The J gene is TRBJ2-5, the V gene TRBV20-1; D is uncertain. The CDR3 is 17 amino acids. Trimming took off 3 bases at V and 4 bases at J, with 24 bases between the two ends. The germline V gene has CDR1 DFQATT and CDR2 SNEGSKA (reference sequence). CDR3 nucleotides: TGCAGTGCTAGTATGCTATCCTACGTCCCGGCCGGAGAGACCCAGTACTTC. Translated, it gives CSASMLSYVPAGETQYF.

The V call is TRBV29-1, the J call TRBJ1-2, with D hard to call. CDR3 length: 12 amino acids. The V end lost 7 bases, the J end lost 4 bases, and 13 bases lay between the germline ends. The germline CDR1 and CDR2 sequences are SQVTM and ANQGSEA. The CDR3 DNA follows: TGCAGCGCAAGACATATCGGCTATGGCTACACCTTC. The encoded protein is CSARHIGYGYTF.